This entry lists 16 T cell receptor beta chains sequenced from one sample in a study of blood T cell repertoires in COVID-19. Clones were read by immunoSEQ multiplex PCR, and TCRdb kept only the in-frame ones, dropping some. The sample records around 220,000 clones, around 87% being singletons. Sequenced material: PBMCs or T cells enriched from blood (not recorded which). These receptors came from a man between 25 and 39 years old who had been exposed to COVID-19.

CDR3 sequence: CASSQTPTGGLTNQPQHF. CDR3 bases: TGTGCCAGCAGCCAAACACCTACAGGGGGACTGACGAATCAGCCCCAGCATTTT. The chain is built from TRBV5-6 and TRBJ1-5; 8 positions agree with TRBD1. Trimming cost V 4 bases and J 4 bases; bases outside gene matches: 16. Germline CDR1 is SGHDT and CDR2 is YYEEEE. This CDR3 contains 18 residues.

The rearrangement uses TRBV7-2 and TRBJ1-3; 7 bases line up with TRBD1. This CDR3 comprises 15 residues. With V trimmed by 2 bases and J by 6 bases, 7 bases remained unmatched. Germline assignment: CDR1 SGHTA and CDR2 FQGNSA. CDR3 residues: CASSLHPGGLNTIYF. In DNA form, the CDR3 reads TGTGCCAGCAGCTTACACCCAGGGGGTTTAAACACCATATATTTT. The complete variable domain, with remaining parts taken from reference TRBV7-2 and TRBJ1-3, reads GAGVSQSPSNKVTEKGKDVELRCDPISGHTALYWYRQSLGQGLEFLIYFQGNSAPDKSGLPSDRFSAERTGGSVSTLTIQRTQQEDSAVYLCASSLHPGGLNTIYFGEGSWLTVV.

V gene TRBV7-9 combines with J gene TRBJ1-2; no definite D call. Trimming took 2 bases from V and 1 from J, leaving 17 bases between them. Germline V lookup: CDR1 SEHNR, CDR2 FQNEAQ (reference sequence). The CDR3 covers 17 residues. The CDR3 is CASSLRSGYGFNYGYTF. The DNA of the CDR3 is TGTGCCAGCAGCTTACGTTCGGGATACGGTTTTAACTATGGCTACACCTTC.

This clone was observed a few times. The V gene is TRBV3-1 (or the pseudogene TRBV3-2), the J gene TRBJ2-3; TRBD1 matches at 9 bases. CDR3 size: 19 residues. V gave up 0 bases and J gave up 4 bases; unmatched junction bases: 14. Germline CDR1 reads LGHDT; CDR2 reads YNNKEL (reference sequence). CDR3 sequence reads: CASSQDGVWDRENPDTQYF. CDR3 in DNA: TGTGCCAGCAGCCAAGATGGAGTCTGGGACAGGGAGAATCCAGATACGCAGTATTTT.

The chain links TRBV11-3 to TRBJ2-1; D remains ambiguous. Germline V gives CDR1 SGHNT, CDR2 YENEEA. The CDR3 is 19 residues long. V was trimmed by 0 bases and J by 5 bases, leaving 23 bases between them. In nucleotides, the CDR3 is TGTGCCAGCAGCTTAGAGAGGAGTTTGGGTCCACGAGGCAACAATGAGCAGTTCTTC. This sequence encodes CASSLERSLGPRGNNEQFF.

This chain links TRBV11-3 with TRBJ2-3; 7 nucleotides align to TRBD1. Germline V gives CDR1 SGHNT, CDR2 YENEEA. The CDR3 has 15 amino acids. With V trimmed by 8 bases and J by 3 bases, 11 bases remained unmatched. The CDR3 sequence is CASSWGRQGTDTQYF. The CDR3 DNA sequence: TGTGCCAGCTCTTGGGGGCGACAGGGTACAGATACGCAGTATTTT.

V and J are TRBV3-1 (or the pseudogene TRBV3-2) and TRBJ1-1; tentatively, D is TRBD1 (6 bases). Trimming cost V 6 bases and J 4 bases, with 12 bases left between them. Per the germline V gene, CDR1 is LGHDT and CDR2 is YNNKEL (reference sequence). The CDR3 loop spans 13 amino acids. DNA of the CDR3: TGTGCCAGCAGTCACAGGGATGGCACTGAAGCTTTCTTT. Encoded protein: CASSHRDGTEAFF.

The chain couples TRBV11-2 to TRBJ1-6, with D unresolved. The germline V and J ends were trimmed by 6 bases and 8 bases, with 23 bases remaining between them. Germline V CDR1 and CDR2: SGHAT, FQNNGV. The CDR3 contains 17 residues. The CDR3 region is CASRPPGRRMRDSPLHF. The CDR3 DNA follows: TGTGCCAGCAGGCCACCGGGAAGGAGAATGAGAGATTCACCCCTCCACTTT. Supplemented by reference TRBV11-2 and TRBJ1-6, the full variable domain reads EAGVAQSPRYKIIEKRQSVAFWCNPISGHATLYWYQQILGQGPKLLIQFQNNGVVDDSQLPKDRFSAERLKGVDSTLKIQPAKLEDSAVYLCASRPPGRRMRDSPLHFGNGTRLTVT.

The V gene is TRBV27, the J gene TRBJ2-3; D is possibly TRBD1 (5 bases). Germline CDR1 is MNHEY and CDR2 is SMNVEV (reference sequence). CDR3 size: 13 residues. V lost 4 bases and J 4 bases, leaving 9 bases between the germline ends. The CDR3 DNA follows: TGTGCCAGCAGTTGGGGCCGGTCAGATACGCAGTATTTT. Its translation: CASSWGRSDTQYF.

The rearrangement links TRBV19 to TRBJ1-2; unclear D gene. The V gene lost 3 bases and the J gene lost 1 base, with 12 bases spanning the gap. This CDR3 region has 15 residues. Germline V gene sequence: CDR1 LNHDA, CDR2 SQIVND (reference sequence). In DNA, the CDR3 is TGTGCCAGTAGTATGGAGGGAATGGTTAACTATGGCTACACCTTC. This sequence encodes CASSMEGMVNYGYTF.

The rearrangement uses TRBV3-1 (or the pseudogene TRBV3-2) and TRBJ2-5; D is perhaps TRBD2 (7 bases). CDR3 length: 18 residues. V was pared by 1 base and J by 3 bases, with 21 bases between. Germline CDR1 is LGHDT and CDR2 is YNNKEL (reference sequence). CDR3 in amino acids: CASSQGSPGGPEKETQYF. CDR3 nucleotides: TGTGCCAGCAGCCAAGGCTCGCCGGGGGGCCCCGAAAAAGAGACCCAGTACTTC.

J is TRBJ1-2 and V is TRBV29-1; perhaps TRBD1 as D (5 bases). The V gene's germline CDR1 is SQVTM and CDR2 ANQGSEA. With 5 bases removed from V and 5 bases from J, the gap between germline ends came to 15 bases. The CDR3 is made up of 13 amino acids. The CDR3 region is CSVPWAGPYGYTF. The CDR3 nucleotides are TGCAGCGTTCCTTGGGCGGGACCTTATGGCTACACCTTC.

J is TRBJ1-1 and V is TRBV7-9; D gene ambiguous. Germline-derived CDR1 and CDR2 are SEHNR and FQNEAQ (reference sequence). Trimming took 4 bases from V and 0 from J, leaving 6 bases between them. CDR3 length: 13 amino acids. CDR3 region: CASSWAVNTEAFF. Here the CDR3 DNA reads TGTGCCAGCAGCTGGGCCGTGAACACTGAAGCTTTCTTT.

This chain links TRBV5-6 with TRBJ2-7; 10 bases line up with TRBD1. J gave up 6 bases and V 1 base, and 4 bases lay outside the gene matches. The CDR3 is 14 residues long. Looked up from germline, CDR1 is SGHDT and CDR2 is YYEEEE. CDR3 nucleotides: TGTGCCAGCAGCTTGTGGGGGACAGGGGTCGAGCAGTACTTC. Amino acid sequence: CASSLWGTGVEQYF.

This clone showed up just a few times. This sequence joins TRBV7-9 and TRBJ2-4; TRBD2 agrees at 9 bases. The CDR3 is 18 amino acids. With V trimmed by 2 bases and J by 3 bases, 11 bases remained unmatched. Germline CDR1 SEHNR, CDR2 FQNEAQ (reference sequence). This chain's CDR3 is CASSLRSGGPVGKNIQYF. CDR3 DNA sequence: TGTGCCAGCAGCTTACGAAGCGGGGGGCCGGTGGGCAAAAACATTCAGTACTTC.

Remarks on this clone: At one end the junction does not follow the germline gene, possibly because of a read error. This chain uses TRBV7-6 with TRBJ2-2, with D possibly matching TRBD1 (6 bases). CDR3 length: 16 residues. CDR1 and CDR2 (germline): SGHVS, FNYEAQ. The CDR3 DNA reads as TGTGCCAGCAGCTTAGGGGCAGGGGCGAAGACCGGGGAGCTGTTTTTT. Its protein product is CASSLGAGAKTGELFF.